A single sample is the source of the 17 T cell receptor beta chains below, sequenced in a study of a mutant IDH1 vaccine in newly diagnosed glioma. The antigens these receptors bind are not known. The method was immunoSEQ multiplex PCR; TCRdb's version includes in-frame clones alone and lacks a portion of them. The sample consists of tens of thousands of clones, roughly nine tenths of them appearing once. Time point in this sample: week 35, safety follow-up. The vaccine gave 300 ug of a 20-mer mutant IDH1 peptide subcutaneously per dose. This specimen consisted of PBMCs, obtained from a glioma patient whose treatment included an IDH1 peptide vaccine. The origin of the receptors is a man between 40 and 49 years old with glioma.

The chain combines TRBV28 with TRBJ2-3; weak D call: TRBD1 (6 bases). This CDR3 has 16 residues. Germline CDR1 and CDR2: MDHEN and SYDVKM. The CDR3 region has the DNA TGTGCGCTATCCGGGGCAGGGGAGTCCCATTCCAATACGCAGTATTTT. It specifies CALSGAGESHSNTQYF.

This clone was seen just once. The CDR3 DNA is TGTGCCAGCAGTTCCTACAGGGACAATGAGCAGTTCTTC. Translation: CASSSYRDNEQFF. This chain joins TRBV27 and TRBJ2-1; tentatively, D is TRBD1 (6 bases). V was trimmed by 4 bases and J by 5 bases, leaving 9 bases between them. Germline CDR1 MNHEY, CDR2 SMNVEV (reference sequence). This CDR3 is 13 amino acids long.

The chain combines TRBV18 with TRBJ2-3, with 8 nucleotides matching TRBD2. Germline CDR1 is KGHSH and CDR2 is LQKENI. This CDR3 has 15 residues. With 3 bases clipped from V and 7 bases from J, the junction kept 9 bases outside the gene matches. CDR3 nucleotide sequence: TGTGCCAGCTCACCGCGAGCGGGGGTTCACTATACGCAGTATTTT. Translating gives CASSPRAGVHYTQYF.

V is TRBV4-2 and J is TRBJ1-2; TRBD1 matches 7 bases. Germline lookup yields CDR1 LGHNA and CDR2 YNFKEQ. The CDR3 sequence is 16 residues long. The ends lost 0 bases at V and 7 bases at J; junction bases unmatched: 11. The chain's CDR3 is CASSQEEGGEFGGYTF. The CDR3 bases are TGTGCCAGCAGCCAAGAAGAAGGGGGCGAGTTCGGTGGCTACACCTTC.

This clone was seen just once. The rearrangement links TRBV19 to TRBJ2-7; D not resolved. Per germline, CDR1 LNHDA and CDR2 SQIVND (reference sequence). CDR3 length equals 15 residues. V gave up 5 bases and J gave up 5 bases, with 19 bases separating them. The CDR3 is CASSPRVSAANEQYF. For the CDR3, the DNA is TGTGCCAGTAGTCCAAGGGTAAGCGCCGCCAACGAGCAGTACTTC.

V gene TRBV7-7 combines with J gene TRBJ2-5; weak D call: TRBD2 (6 bases). V was pared by 5 bases and J by 2 bases, with 15 bases between. The CDR3 loop spans 15 amino acids. From germline, CDR1 is SSHAT and CDR2 FNYEAQ (reference sequence). CDR3 DNA sequence: TGTGCCAGCAGCGCGGGACTCGACCAGCAAGAGACCCAGTACTTC. Amino acids: CASSAGLDQQETQYF. The complete variable domain, with remaining parts taken from reference TRBV7-7 and TRBJ2-5, reads GAGVSQSPRYKVTKRGQDVTLRCDPISSHATLYWYQQALGQGPEFLTYFNYEAQPDKSGLPSDRFSAERPEGSISTLTIQRTEQRDSAMYRCASSAGLDQQETQYFGPGTRLLVL.

The V and J genes are TRBV27 and TRBJ2-7, with unresolved D. The CDR3 is 14 amino acids. The germline V and J ends were trimmed by 2 bases and 0 bases, with 8 bases remaining between them. The germline V gene encodes CDR1 MNHEY and CDR2 SMNVEV (reference sequence). The CDR3 loop is CASSLSSASYEQYF. CDR3 nucleotides: TGTGCCAGCAGTTTAAGCAGTGCCTCCTACGAGCAGTACTTC.

The V gene is TRBV21-1, the J gene TRBJ2-7; no DNA check was done on the table's D call, TRBD2. TRBV21-1 is reported as a pseudogene. This CDR3 comprises 14 residues. CDR3 sequence (DNA): TGTGCCCCCGGGGGAGAGGGAATCTCCTACGAGCAGTACGTC. It codes for CAPGGEGISYEQYV.

The chain couples TRBV28 to TRBJ2-1; D possibly corresponds to TRBD2 (5 bases). V dropped 9 bases and J dropped 7 bases, with 10 bases sitting between them. CDR1 and CDR2 from the germline V gene are MDHEN and SYDVKM. The CDR3 spans 11 residues. CDR3 sequence: CASLSGNEQFF. The CDR3 nucleotides are TGTGCCAGTCTTTCGGGGAATGAGCAGTTCTTC.

J is TRBJ2-7 and V is TRBV7-8; tentative D call: TRBD1 (6 bases). The CDR3 totals 16 residues. V gave up 5 bases and J gave up 4 bases, with 21 bases separating them. Germline assignment: CDR1 SGHVS and CDR2 FQNEAQ. CDR3 nucleotide sequence: TGTGCCAGCAGCAGGGATGGACAGATAGTCGAGTACGAGCAGTACGTC. Translated, it gives CASSRDGQIVEYEQYV.

The gene calls are TRBV5-6 and TRBJ2-5; tentative D call: TRBD2 (5 bases). The CDR3 runs to 16 residues. Trimming removed 0 bases at V and 5 bases at J, with 17 bases between. The germline gives CDR1 SGHDT, CDR2 YYEEEE. CDR3 DNA sequence: TGTGCCAGCAGCTTGGCCGGCACCGGTCCGGGGGAGACCCAGTACTTC. Translating gives CASSLAGTGPGETQYF. Looking up the rest from reference TRBV5-6 and TRBJ2-5 gives the full variable domain: DAGVTQSPTHLIKTRGQQVTLRCSPKSGHDTVSWYQQALGQGPQFIFQYYEEEERQRGNFPDRFSGHQFPNYSSELNVNALLLGDSALYLCASSLAGTGPGETQYFGPGTRLLVL.

This chain joins TRBV6-1 and TRBJ2-2; D ambiguous. This CDR3 is 11 amino acids long. The V and J ends lost 7 bases and 7 bases respectively, with 7 bases between them. Per the germline V gene, CDR1 is MNHNS and CDR2 is SASEGT. CDR3 in amino acids: CASKVVGELFF. The DNA for the CDR3 is TGTGCCAGCAAAGTCGTCGGGGAGCTGTTTTTT.

The chain links TRBV6-6 to TRBJ1-5; D is ambiguous. CDR1 and CDR2 (germline): MNHNY, SVGAGI (reference sequence). Trimming pared 5 bases from V and 5 bases from J, leaving 10 bases between. The CDR3 totals 13 residues. The CDR3 is CASSLLTDQPQHF. CDR3 DNA sequence: TGTGCCAGCAGTCTACTCACGGATCAGCCCCAGCATTTT.

This clone was detected once. The CDR3 nucleotides are TGTGCCAGCAGTGTCCGTAAGTCCCACGAGCAGTACGTC. Protein sequence: CASSVRKSHEQYV. The V and J genes are TRBV2 and TRBJ2-7; D gene uncertain. The ends were cut back, 4 bases at V and 5 bases at J, with 12 bases in the middle. Germline-derived CDR1 and CDR2 are SNHLY and FYNNEI. The CDR3 contains 13 residues.

The chain couples TRBV18 to TRBJ1-4; D perhaps matches TRBD1 (5 bases). The length of the CDR3 is 14 residues. The V end was cut by 3 bases, the J end by 8 bases, with 13 bases between. CDR1 is KGHSH, CDR2 LQKENI, per germline. The chain's CDR3 is CASSPVRAQEKLFF. The CDR3 region has the DNA TGTGCCAGCTCACCCGTCAGGGCTCAGGAAAAACTGTTTTTT.

This clone was picked up one time. The chain couples TRBV10-3 to TRBJ1-2, with 9 bases that match TRBD1. This CDR3 contains 15 residues. The germline V gene encodes CDR1 ENHRY and CDR2 SYGVKD. The V gene end was trimmed by 6 bases and the J gene end by 7 bases; junction bases not matched to a gene: 12. CDR3 protein: CAISLSWTGESGYTF. CDR3 nucleotides: TGTGCCATCAGCCTGTCTTGGACAGGGGAATCTGGCTACACCTTC.

This clone occurred once. The chain links TRBV5-1 to TRBJ1-2; D is perhaps TRBD1 (5 bases). CDR1 and CDR2 (germline): SGHRS, YFSETQ. V lost 9 bases, J lost 3 bases, and 9 bases lay in between. The CDR3 extends over 11 amino acids. The CDR3 DNA reads TGCGCCACGGGGGACGACTATGGCTACACCTTC. Its translation: CATGDDYGYTF.